Given below is one T cell receptor beta chain in context. The antigen is undetermined. This CDR3 spans 13 amino acids. V lost 5 bases, J lost 1 base, and 7 bases lay in between. Germline-derived CDR1 and CDR2 are PRHDT and FYEKMQ (reference sequence). This table comes from immunoSEQ multiplex PCR, and its TCRdb copy is limited to in-frame clones, with some not included. The sample contains about 700,000 clones, roughly 94% of which appear only once. These data come from a study of shared clonotypes between healthy human individuals. The wider study: Donors consisted of two women and a few men between 18 and 49.

Only CD45RO-negative cells positively selected for CCR7 counted as naive CD8 cells, so terminally differentiated effector memory CD45RA+ cells were excluded. General study findings and limits: Naive subsets generally exceeded memory subsets in estimated richness. Rarefaction exposed incomplete sorted-subset sequencing despite large depth.

Sample: naive CD8+ T cells sorted from blood. V and J are TRBV13 and TRBJ2-3, with D uncertain. The TCR was taken from a man aged 25-45 years in good health. The CDR3 region has the DNA TGTGCCAGCAGCCCATGGGGCACAGATACGCAGTATTTT. It translates to CASSPWGTDTQYF.